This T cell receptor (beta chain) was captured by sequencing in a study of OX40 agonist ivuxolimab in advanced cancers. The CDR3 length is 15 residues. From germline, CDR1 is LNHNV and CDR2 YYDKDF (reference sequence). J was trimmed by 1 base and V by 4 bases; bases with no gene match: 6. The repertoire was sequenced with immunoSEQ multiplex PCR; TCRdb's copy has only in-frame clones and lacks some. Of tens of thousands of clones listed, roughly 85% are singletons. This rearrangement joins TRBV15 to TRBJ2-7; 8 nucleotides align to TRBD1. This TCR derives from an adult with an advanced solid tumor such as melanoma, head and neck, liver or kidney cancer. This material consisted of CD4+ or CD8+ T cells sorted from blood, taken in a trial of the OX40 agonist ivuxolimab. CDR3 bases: TGTGCCACCAGCACTCCCGGGACAGGTTCCTACGAGCAGTACTTC. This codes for CATSTPGTGSYEQYF. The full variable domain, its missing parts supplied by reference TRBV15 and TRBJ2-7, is DAMVIQNPRYQVTQFGKPVTLSCSQTLNHNVMYWYQQKSSQAPKLLFHYYDKDFNNEADTPDNFQSRRPNTSFCFLDIRSPGLGDTAMYLCATSTPGTGSYEQYFGPGTRLTVT.